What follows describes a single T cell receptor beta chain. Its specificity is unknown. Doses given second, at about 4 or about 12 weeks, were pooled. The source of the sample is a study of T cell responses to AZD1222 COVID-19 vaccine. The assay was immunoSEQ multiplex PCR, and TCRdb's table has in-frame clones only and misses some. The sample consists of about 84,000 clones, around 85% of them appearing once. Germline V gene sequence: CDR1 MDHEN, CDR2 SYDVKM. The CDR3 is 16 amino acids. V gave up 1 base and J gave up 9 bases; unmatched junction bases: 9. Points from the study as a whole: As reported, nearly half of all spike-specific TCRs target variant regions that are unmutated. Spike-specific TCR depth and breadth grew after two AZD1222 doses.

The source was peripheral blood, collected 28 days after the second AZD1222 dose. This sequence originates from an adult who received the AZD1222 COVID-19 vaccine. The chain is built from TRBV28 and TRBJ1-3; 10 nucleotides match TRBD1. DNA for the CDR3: TGTGCCAGCAGTTTATTAGCAGGGACAGGGGCCTCCACCATATATTTT. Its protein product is CASSLLAGTGASTIYF. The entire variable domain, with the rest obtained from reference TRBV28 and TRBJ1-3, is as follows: DVKVTQSSRYLVKRTGEKVFLECVQDMDHENMFWYRQDPGLGLRLIYFSYDVKMKEKGDIPEGYSVSREKKERFSLILESASTNQTSMYLCASSLLAGTGASTIYFGEGSWLTVV.